These T cell receptor beta chains were read from a single sample in a study of cytomegalovirus exposure and HLA in healthy donors. Generated by immunoSEQ multiplex PCR, the TCRdb table keeps only in-frame clones and is missing some. The data hold about 120,000 clones, with roughly three fifths observed a single time. The specimen sequenced was PBMCs. These receptors all stem from a man in his forties in good health and CMV-seropositive. Each CDR3 is given with its conserved first and last residue. D genes are given only for firm matches. Clone size is given for some rows only: seen once, a few or many times, or a class if the clone is expanded.

. | TRBJ1-5 | . | TRBV7-9 | CASSLDGNQPQHF | TGTGCCAGCAGCTTAGACGGGAATCAGCCCCAGCATTTT
. | TRBJ1-3 | . | TRBV7-9 | CASSLGGATSGNTIYF | TGTGCCAGCAGCTTAGGGGGCGCAACCTCTGGAAACACCATATATTTT
TRBD1 | TRBJ2-5 | . | TRBV2 | CASSNPGGQETQYF | TGTGCCAGCAGTAACCCAGGGGGCCAAGAGACCCAGTACTTC
. | TRBJ2-7 | . | TRBV4-2 | CASSQAGSRDYEQYF | TGTGCCAGCAGCCAAGCTGGTAGCCGGGACTACGAGCAGTACTTC
. | TRBJ1-1 | few | TRBV4-2 | CASSQGDTNTEAFF | TGTGCCAGCAGCCAAGGGGACACGAACACTGAAGCTTTCTTT
TRBD1 | TRBJ2-7 | . | TRBV5-1 | CASSNQGQGNYEQYF | TGCGCCAGCAGCAATCAAGGACAGGGGAACTACGAGCAGTACTTC
TRBD2 | TRBJ2-1 | . | TRBV7-8 | CASTFPGGSYNEQFF | TGTGCCAGCACCTTCCCCGGGGGGTCCTACAATGAGCAGTTCTTC
. | TRBJ2-3 | . | TRBV5-4 | CASSLRPRERGTQYF | TGTGCCAGCAGCTTGAGGCCAAGAGAAAGGGGTACGCAGTATTTT
TRBD1 | TRBJ1-1 | . | TRBV19 | CASSISTRGLSGTEAFF | TGTGCCAGTAGTATCTCTACCAGGGGGCTCAGCGGCACTGAAGCTTTCTTT
. | TRBJ2-3 | . | TRBV7-3 | CASSANGLARTDTQYF | TGTGCCAGCAGCGCTAACGGGTTAGCTAGAACAGATACGCAGTATTTT
TRBD1 | TRBJ2-1 | . | TRBV12-5 | CASGLSIRQGVYNEQFF | TGTGCTAGTGGTTTATCCATCAGACAGGGGGTTTACAATGAGCAGTTCTTC
TRBD2 | TRBJ2-2 | once | TRBV27 | CASNGGGYAGELFF | TGTGCCAGCAATGGCGGGGGGTACGCCGGGGAGCTGTTTTTT
TRBD2 | TRBJ2-7 | once | TRBV6-6 | CASNVLAGAAYEQYF | TGTGCCAGCAACGTTTTAGCGGGGGCGGCGTACGAGCAGTACTTC
TRBD2 | TRBJ2-1 | few | TRBV5-1 | CASSLMPGLAYNEQFF | TGCGCCAGCAGCTTGATGCCGGGACTAGCGTACAATGAGCAGTTCTTC